This T cell receptor beta chain was found in a study of hypomethylating agent response in myelodysplastic syndrome. Across the study: Of roughly 10 patients, 5 carried TET2, the most frequent mutation.

Generated by immunoSEQ multiplex PCR, the TCRdb table keeps only in-frame clones and is missing some. The sample has around 3,000 clones, over 75% seen once. A note on this clone: Antigen specificity is unknown.

In germline, CDR1 is SGHTA, CDR2 FQGNSA. This CDR3 has 12 amino acids. V was shortened by 5 bases and J by 0 bases, with 5 bases between the two germline ends. Study results and caveats: Whether shared GLIPH2 clusters recognize novel MDS antigens was not confirmed.

This clonotype originated in a human donor with myelodysplastic syndrome. The specimen was bone marrow, collected before or after starting hypomethylating agent treatment for myelodysplastic syndrome (not recorded which). The V and J genes are TRBV7-2 and TRBJ2-7; D not certain. The CDR3 loop is CASSPISYEQYF. The CDR3 nucleotides are TGTGCCAGCAGCCCTATCTCCTACGAGCAGTACTTC.